This T cell receptor beta chain is drawn from a study of PD-1 blockade in mismatch repair-deficient tumors. The time point: roughly 10-day in vitro stimulation with candidate neoantigen peptide 2. Every patient had mismatch repair deficiency by PCR or immunohistochemistry. A word on this clone: Antigen unknown.

V lost 1 base and J lost 4; bases outside the gene matches: 5. The CDR3 is 15 residues long. CDR1 and CDR2 (germline): LGHNA, YNFKEQ. Assay used: immunoSEQ multiplex PCR; TCRdb lists only in-frame clones, some missing. Of just under 10,000 clones listed, approximately 86% are singletons. The sequencing here drew on cells cultured in vitro, taken from a patient treated with pembrolizumab. This TCR was recovered from an adult with mismatch repair-deficient cancer. The rearrangement links TRBV4-2 to TRBJ1-2, with 8 bases aligning to TRBD1. CDR3 nucleotide sequence: TGTGCCAGCAGCCAAGCGACAGGGGATGGCTATGGCTACACCTTC. Protein: CASSQATGDGYGYTF.